The 22 T cell receptor beta chains presented below share a single source sample, sequenced in a study of cytotoxic CD8 clonotypes in ibrutinib-treated CLL. Only in-frame clones appear in the TCRdb table, and some are missing; sequencing was by immunoSEQ multiplex PCR. The profile covers approximately 150,000 clones, with approximately 80% appearing a single time and over 4.5% taken by the ten largest. The sequences come from PBMCs, collected after 24 months of ibrutinib treatment. The receptor source for this set is a human donor with chronic lymphocytic leukemia.

A note on this clone: Sequence at one end of the junction differs from germline and may be a read error. This chain links TRBV6-6 with TRBJ2-7; D might be TRBD1 or TRBD2, each matching 6 bases. Germline CDR1 MNHNY, CDR2 SVGAGI (reference sequence). The CDR3 spans 11 residues. This CDR3 reads CASSLGGPEAF. The CDR3 DNA follows: TGTGCCAGCAGTTTGGGGGGCCCGGAAGCCTTC.

The chain recombines TRBV9 with TRBJ2-7; either TRBD1 or TRBD2 may fit D (6 bases each). The V end lost 0 bases, the J end lost 4 bases, and 17 bases lay between the germline ends. Germline V gives CDR1 SGDLS, CDR2 YYNGEE. This CDR3 spans 16 amino acids. The CDR3 nucleotides read TGTGCCAGCAGCGTAGGCTGGAGGGGGTCGGCGTACGAGCAGTACTTC. Translation: CASSVGWRGSAYEQYF.

This clone has a count of ten or more. The chain links TRBV11-1 to TRBJ1-6; 10 bases line up with TRBD1. V lost 4 bases to trimming and J lost 9 bases; unmatched junction nucleotides: 9. This CDR3 is 16 amino acids long. CDR1 SGHAT and CDR2 FQDESV come from the germline V gene (reference sequence). CDR3 sequence (DNA): TGTGCCAGCAGCTCTACCCGGACAGGGGGAGGTTCACCCCTCCACTTT. Protein sequence: CASSSTRTGGGSPLHF.

The rearrangement links TRBV19 to TRBJ1-6; possible D gene TRBD1, 6 bases. This CDR3 spans 16 amino acids. Germline CDR1 and CDR2: LNHDA and SQIVND (reference sequence). The V gene lost 6 bases and the J gene lost 0 bases, with 12 bases spanning the gap. As DNA, the CDR3 is TGTGCCAGTAGGATTCAGGGGAGCTCCTATAATTCACCCCTCCACTTT. Its translation: CASRIQGSSYNSPLHF. Variable domain in full (rest from reference TRBV19 and TRBJ1-6): DGGITQSPKYLFRKEGQNVTLSCEQNLNHDAMYWYRQDPGQGLRLIYYSQIVNDFQKGDIAEGYSVSREKKESFPLTVTSAQKNPTAFYLCASRIQGSSYNSPLHFGNGTRLTVT.

The rearrangement joins TRBV28 to TRBJ1-2; 10 bases map to TRBD1. Germline V gene data show CDR1 as MDHEN and CDR2 as SYDVKM. V lost 8 bases and J lost 3; bases outside the gene matches: 6. The CDR3 is 14 amino acids. The CDR3 DNA sequence: TGTGCCAGCTCCCGGGACAGGGGCCACTATGGCTACACCTTC. This gives the protein CASSRDRGHYGYTF.

J is TRBJ2-7 and V is TRBV18, with TRBD2 as a possible D gene (7 bases). From germline, CDR1 is KGHSH and CDR2 LQKENI. V was shortened by 3 bases and J by 2 bases, with 14 bases between the two germline ends. This CDR3 is built from 15 residues. CDR3 residues: CASSPSGGAPYEQYF. CDR3 nucleotides: TGTGCCAGCTCACCCAGTGGGGGGGCCCCCTACGAGCAGTACTTC.

V usage is TRBV7-3 and J usage is TRBJ1-4; tentative D call: TRBD1 (5 bases). Germline CDR1 and CDR2: SGHTA and FQGTGA. This CDR3 is built from 14 residues. V lost 3 bases and J 6 bases, leaving 11 bases between the germline ends. The CDR3 protein is CASSFSRADEKLFF. The CDR3 DNA follows: TGTGCCAGCAGCTTCTCCAGGGCGGATGAAAAACTGTTTTTT.

This clone showed up just a few times. V usage is TRBV7-2 and J usage is TRBJ2-7, with 11 bases fitting TRBD2. Germline V CDR1 and CDR2: SGHTA, FQGNSA. The CDR3 runs 14 residues. J was trimmed by 4 bases and V by 5 bases; bases with no gene match: 4. The CDR3 loop is CASSTTSGKYEQYF. DNA for the CDR3: TGTGCCAGCAGCACGACTAGCGGGAAGTACGAGCAGTACTTC.

The chain recombines TRBV7-9 with TRBJ2-6; D is possibly TRBD2 (6 bases). The CDR3 consists of 19 residues. CDR1 and CDR2 (germline): SEHNR, FQNEAQ (reference sequence). The V and J ends lost 1 base and 0 bases respectively, with 16 bases between them. CDR3 sequence (DNA): TGTGCCAGCAGCTTAGTTCCGGAGGGCGGGTCCTCTGGGGCCAACGTCCTGACTTTC. Translated, it gives CASSLVPEGGSSGANVLTF. The complete variable domain, with remaining parts taken from reference TRBV7-9 and TRBJ2-6, reads DTGVSQNPRHKITKRGQNVTFRCDPISEHNRLYWYRQTLGQGPEFLTYFQNEAQLEKSRLLSDRFSAERPKGSFSTLEIQRTEQGDSAMYLCASSLVPEGGSSGANVLTFGAGSRLTVL.

J is TRBJ1-1 and V is TRBV28, with D perhaps matching TRBD1 (5 bases). CDR3 length: 14 residues. Germline V lookup: CDR1 MDHEN, CDR2 SYDVKM. V was shortened by 11 bases and J by 1 base, with 17 bases between the two germline ends. The CDR3 DNA is TGTGCCCCCTTAAGGAGGGGCACGAACACTGAAGCTTTCTTT. Its protein product is CAPLRRGTNTEAFF.

In this sample, this clone turned up once. This chain joins TRBV6-1 and TRBJ2-7; weak D call: TRBD2 (5 bases). The germline V gene has CDR1 MNHNS and CDR2 SASEGT. The CDR3 consists of 18 residues. Trimming took 4 bases from V and 3 from J, leaving 25 bases between them. DNA for the CDR3: TGTGCCAGCAGTGGACGGACGTTTAGAGGGCTAACCTTCTACGAGCAGTACTTC. Translation: CASSGRTFRGLTFYEQYF.

The rearrangement joins TRBV30 to TRBJ1-1; possibly TRBD1 for D (6 bases). The germline CDR1 and CDR2 sequences are GTSNPN and SVGIG (reference sequence). Trimming pared 7 bases from V and 0 bases from J, leaving 18 bases between. The CDR3 has 15 residues. The CDR3 is CAFLSGAGMNTEAFF. The DNA of the CDR3 is TGTGCCTTCTTATCAGGGGCCGGGATGAACACTGAAGCTTTCTTT. Filled out from reference TRBV30 and TRBJ1-1, the complete variable domain reads SQTIHQWPATLVQPVGSPLSLECTVEGTSNPNLYWYRQAAGRGLQLLFYSVGIGQISSEVPQNLSASRPQDRQFILSSKKLLLSDSGFYLCAFLSGAGMNTEAFFGQGTRLTVV.

The DNA for the CDR3 is TGTGCCAGCCCAGGTCGTTTAGGGGAGAACACTGAAGCTTTCTTT. This codes for CASPGRLGENTEAFF. This chain uses TRBV19 with TRBJ1-1; maybe TRBD1 (5 bases). This CDR3 is built from 15 residues. The germline gives CDR1 LNHDA, CDR2 SQIVND (reference sequence). The V gene lost 9 bases and the J gene lost 1 base, with 18 bases spanning the gap.

The chain is built from TRBV5-1 and TRBJ2-7, with D perhaps TRBD2 (5 bases). Germline V gives CDR1 SGHRS, CDR2 YFSETQ. This CDR3 has 14 residues. Trimming removed 4 bases at V and 2 bases at J, with 13 bases between. The CDR3 sequence is CASSRTYGTYEQYF. The CDR3, as DNA: TGCGCCAGCAGCCGGACTTACGGAACCTACGAGCAGTACTTC.

The chain is built from TRBV19 and TRBJ1-5; D gene uncertain. CDR3 length: 14 amino acids. V shed 3 bases and J shed 9 bases, with 15 bases lying between them. The germline V gene encodes CDR1 LNHDA and CDR2 SQIVND (reference sequence). The CDR3, as DNA: TGTGCCAGTAGTATTGGCAGGCCGCTGCGGCCCCAGCATTTT. This codes for CASSIGRPLRPQHF.

This chain links TRBV9 with TRBJ2-5, with a possible D match to TRBD2 (5 bases). The CDR3 is 15 amino acids. CDR1 and CDR2 (germline): SGDLS, YYNGEE. The V end was cut by 0 bases, the J end by 4 bases, with 13 bases between. The CDR3 is CASSVGPGGGETQYF. CDR3 nucleotide sequence: TGTGCCAGCAGCGTAGGCCCAGGAGGTGGAGAGACCCAGTACTTC.

The chain couples TRBV7-9 to TRBJ1-2; a weak D match, TRBD1 (5 bases). CDR1 and CDR2 (germline): SEHNR, FQNEAQ (reference sequence). V lost 1 base and J lost 6, with 12 bases in between. CDR3 length equals 14 residues. This chain's CDR3 is CASSLGQGPDGYTF. In DNA, the CDR3 is TGTGCCAGCAGCTTAGGGCAGGGCCCAGATGGCTACACCTTC.

V and J are TRBV9 and TRBJ2-1; D is uncertain. There are 13 residues in the CDR3. CDR1 is SGDLS and CDR2 is YYNGEE in the germline V gene. Trimming took off 4 bases at V and 14 bases at J, with 19 bases between the two ends. CDR3 loop: CASSPKLTSIKFF. The CDR3 DNA sequence: TGTGCCAGCAGCCCCAAATTGACCTCTATAAAGTTCTTC.

The V call is TRBV19, the J call TRBJ2-5; D possibly matches TRBD1 or TRBD2 (5 bases each). The CDR3 is 15 amino acids. V was trimmed by 1 base and J by 2 bases, leaving 11 bases between them. Germline loops: CDR1 LNHDA, CDR2 SQIVND (reference sequence). In DNA form, the CDR3 reads TGTGCCAGTAGTATAGGGGGACGGTGGCAAGAGACCCAGTACTTC. This codes for CASSIGGRWQETQYF.

The chain carries TRBV11-2 and TRBJ2-7, with 8 positions matching TRBD1. Trimming removed 5 bases from V and 3 bases from J; junction bases left unmatched: 3. Germline CDR1 SGHAT, CDR2 FQNNGV. The CDR3 is made up of 13 amino acids. CDR3 residues: CASSHGQGYEQYF. As DNA, the CDR3 is TGTGCCAGCAGCCACGGACAGGGCTACGAGCAGTACTTC.

The V call is TRBV4-2, the J call TRBJ1-2, with unresolved D. Trimming took 1 base from V and 3 from J, leaving 9 bases between them. The germline CDR1 and CDR2 sequences are LGHNA and YNFKEQ. The CDR3 is 14 amino acids. The CDR3 region has the DNA TGTGCCAGCAGCCAAGCAGTGGGCCACTATGGCTACACCTTC. Amino acid sequence: CASSQAVGHYGYTF.

The chain has TRBV7-2 and TRBJ2-1; D gene ambiguous. Germline CDR1 reads SGHTA; CDR2 reads FQGNSA. The V end was cut by 5 bases, the J end by 7 bases, with 15 bases between. The CDR3 totals 14 residues. The CDR3 loop reads CASSPEWGGNEQFF. The DNA for the CDR3 is TGTGCCAGCAGCCCCGAATGGGGTGGAAATGAGCAGTTCTTC. Drawing the rest from reference TRBV7-2 and TRBJ2-1, the complete variable domain is GAGVSQSPSNKVTEKGKDVELRCDPISGHTALYWYRQSLGQGLEFLIYFQGNSAPDKSGLPSDRFSAERTGGSVSTLTIQRTQQEDSAVYLCASSPEWGGNEQFFGPGTRLTVL.